This TCR beta chain was profiled in a study of human T cells and chemical hapten exposure. TCRdb re-derived calls from the RACE reads in MiXCR, one entry per CDR3 protein. The sample carries about 340,000 distinct CDR3 sequences, approximately 6.3% recorded once. The time point is: patch test 1, 2 weeks after DPC sensitization. The treatment was: therapeutic diphenylcyclopropenone sensitization with weekly scalp DPC. General study points: Expanded TCRs produced significantly more large CDR3 similarity clusters than controls did. Among TCRs, those above 1 in 1000 frequency were unaffected by DPC sensitization. Correlating positively with patch test score were the PT1 expanded TCR counts.

With 5 bases removed from V and 5 bases from J, the gap between germline ends came to 10 bases. The length of the CDR3 is 13 residues. The germline V gene encodes CDR1 MNHEY and CDR2 SVGAGI. This clonotype has a handful of counts. Its antigen is currently unknown. The TCR originated in a young woman with alopecia areata. Some clones in this sample may be carry-over from other donors' samples. V gene TRBV6-5 combines with J gene TRBJ1-5, with a tentative D call TRBD1 (5 bases). The sample in question was whole blood, obtained in connection with sensitization to the hapten diphenylcyclopropenone (DPC). The CDR3 reads CASSMTAYQPQHF. In nucleotides, the CDR3 is TGTGCCAGCAGTATGACAGCTTATCAGCCCCAGCATTTT.